The rows below give T cell receptor beta chains drawn from one sample of a study of cytomegalovirus exposure and HLA in healthy donors. Assay: immunoSEQ multiplex PCR; the TCRdb copy retains only in-frame clones and omits some. This sample carries roughly 100,000 clones, around 79% of them seen once, and the ten largest clones take less than 2%. The sample taken for sequencing was PBMCs. The receptors stem from a woman between 40 and 55 years old in good health and CMV-seronegative. The CDR3 runs from the conserved cysteine through the conserved F or W. The order of the fields is clone size, J gene, D gene, V gene, CDR3 DNA, CDR3 protein. The D gene is left open where the match is weak. Not every row has a clone size; where given, it reads once, few, many or a size class.

clone_size: NA; j_call: TRBJ2-1; d_call: TRBD2; v_call: TRBV5-6; cdr3_nt: TGTGCCAGCAGCGGACTAGCGGGGGGGAGGTTCTTC; cdr3_aa: CASSGLAGGRFF
clone_size: NA; j_call: TRBJ2-4; d_call: NA; v_call: TRBV28; cdr3_nt: TGTGCCAGCAGTTTCGGAGGAGGGGGCCGACTAGCCAAAAACATTCAGTACTTC; cdr3_aa: CASSFGGGGRLAKNIQYF
clone_size: NA; j_call: TRBJ1-4; d_call: NA; v_call: TRBV7-7; cdr3_nt: TGTGCTAGCAGCTTAGACAGTAATGAAAAACTGTTTTTT; cdr3_aa: CASSLDSNEKLFF
clone_size: NA; j_call: TRBJ1-5; d_call: NA; v_call: TRBV6-1; cdr3_nt: TGTGCCAGTCTCGGGACACTAGGTCAGCCCCAGCATTTT; cdr3_aa: CASLGTLGQPQHF
clone_size: NA; j_call: TRBJ2-7; d_call: TRBD1; v_call: TRBV5-1; cdr3_nt: TGCGCCAGCAGCTTGGCCCAGGGGGTTCCCTACGAGCAGTACTTC; cdr3_aa: CASSLAQGVPYEQYF
clone_size: NA; j_call: TRBJ1-1; d_call: TRBD1; v_call: TRBV19; cdr3_nt: TGTGCCACAAGGACAGGGCCTGAAGAAGCTTTCTTT; cdr3_aa: CATRTGPEEAFF
clone_size: NA; j_call: TRBJ1-4; d_call: NA; v_call: TRBV10-3; cdr3_nt: TGTGCCATCAGTGAGTCGGCAGGGCCTACAACTAATGAAAAACTGTTTTTT; cdr3_aa: CAISESAGPTTNEKLFF
clone_size: NA; j_call: TRBJ1-1; d_call: NA; v_call: TRBV9; cdr3_nt: TGTGCCAGCAGCGTACAGGTGAACACTGAAGCTTTCTTT; cdr3_aa: CASSVQVNTEAFF
clone_size: few; j_call: TRBJ2-7; d_call: NA; v_call: TRBV6-1; cdr3_nt: TGTGCCAGCAGTGAAGCAAGCAGGGGCGGCATGGAGTACTTC; cdr3_aa: CASSEASRGGMEYF
clone_size: NA; j_call: TRBJ1-4; d_call: NA; v_call: TRBV5-6; cdr3_nt: TGTGCCAGCAGCTTGGCAGGGACAACAACTAATGAAAAACTGTTTTTT; cdr3_aa: CASSLAGTTTNEKLFF
clone_size: NA; j_call: TRBJ1-6; d_call: TRBD1; v_call: TRBV5-1; cdr3_nt: TGCGCCAGCAGCTTGGACAGGGGTAACTCACCCCTCCACTTT; cdr3_aa: CASSLDRGNSPLHF
clone_size: NA; j_call: TRBJ2-3; d_call: TRBD2; v_call: TRBV7-3; cdr3_nt: TGTGCCAGCAGCCAATCCGGGACTAGCGGGAGGGGCACAGATACGCAGTATTTT; cdr3_aa: CASSQSGTSGRGTDTQYF
clone_size: NA; j_call: TRBJ1-4; d_call: TRBD1; v_call: TRBV6-1; cdr3_nt: TGTGCCAGCAGTTTACAGGGGTACACTAATGAAAAACTGTTTTTT; cdr3_aa: CASSLQGYTNEKLFF
clone_size: NA; j_call: TRBJ2-1; d_call: NA; v_call: TRBV4-1; cdr3_nt: TGCGCCAGCGGCGAGGGCCGGGCCGGGGTCAACAATGAGCAGTTCTTC; cdr3_aa: CASGEGRAGVNNEQFF
clone_size: NA; j_call: TRBJ2-7; d_call: NA; v_call: TRBV30; cdr3_nt: TGTGCCTGGAGTGAGGGGGTTTCCTACGAGCAGTACTTC; cdr3_aa: CAWSEGVSYEQYF
clone_size: NA; j_call: TRBJ2-3; d_call: TRBD2; v_call: TRBV11-2; cdr3_nt: TGTGCCAGCAGCTTACGGGAGGGAGATACGCAGTATTTT; cdr3_aa: CASSLREGDTQYF
clone_size: NA; j_call: TRBJ2-1; d_call: TRBD2; v_call: TRBV18; cdr3_nt: TGTGCCAGCTCACCACCTACGGGAGGGGTTATTGAGCAGTTCTTC; cdr3_aa: CASSPPTGGVIEQFF
clone_size: NA; j_call: TRBJ2-2; d_call: TRBD2; v_call: TRBV9; cdr3_nt: TGTGCCAGCAGCCTTCTTAGCGGGGGGAACACCGGGGAGCTGTTTTTT; cdr3_aa: CASSLLSGGNTGELFF
clone_size: NA; j_call: TRBJ1-1; d_call: NA; v_call: TRBV4-1; cdr3_nt: TGCGCCAGCAGCCAAGGGAGGGACCCGGGTCGCACTGAAGATTTCTTT; cdr3_aa: CASSQGRDPGRTEDFF
clone_size: once; j_call: TRBJ1-5; d_call: TRBD1; v_call: TRBV28; cdr3_nt: TGTGCCAGCCTTTACCGGACAGGGGCGTATCAGCCCCAGCATTTT; cdr3_aa: CASLYRTGAYQPQHF
clone_size: NA; j_call: TRBJ2-3; d_call: TRBD1; v_call: TRBV27; cdr3_nt: TGTGCCAGCAGACACTCAGGGGGCGCGGGGGATACGCAGTATTTT; cdr3_aa: CASRHSGGAGDTQYF
clone_size: once; j_call: TRBJ2-7; d_call: NA; v_call: TRBV27; cdr3_nt: TGTGCCAGCAGTTTCTTAGGAGCGTTAAACGAGCAGTACTTC; cdr3_aa: CASSFLGALNEQYF
clone_size: NA; j_call: TRBJ1-3; d_call: NA; v_call: TRBV11-2; cdr3_nt: TGTGCCAGCAGCTTATCACGGAACACCATATATTTT; cdr3_aa: CASSLSRNTIYF
clone_size: NA; j_call: TRBJ2-7; d_call: TRBD1; v_call: TRBV11-1; cdr3_nt: TGTGCCAGCAGCCCCAGGACAGGAAACTACGAGCAGTACTTC; cdr3_aa: CASSPRTGNYEQYF
clone_size: NA; j_call: TRBJ2-3; d_call: TRBD2; v_call: TRBV28; cdr3_nt: TGTGCCAGCAGTTTATTTGCGGGAGGGGGCAACACAGATACGCAGTATTTT; cdr3_aa: CASSLFAGGGNTDTQYF
clone_size: few; j_call: TRBJ2-7; d_call: NA; v_call: TRBV13; cdr3_nt: TGTGCCAGCAGCTTAGTTCCCAGGGGGGCCCCGACCGGGGCGAGCTCCTACGAGCAGTACTTC; cdr3_aa: CASSLVPRGAPTGASSYEQYF
clone_size: NA; j_call: TRBJ1-1; d_call: TRBD1; v_call: TRBV11-1; cdr3_nt: TGTGCCAGCAGAGCACCGGGACAGCCGAACACTGAAGCTTTCTTT; cdr3_aa: CASRAPGQPNTEAFF
clone_size: NA; j_call: TRBJ2-6; d_call: TRBD2; v_call: TRBV23-1; cdr3_nt: TGCGCCAGCAGATTAGCGGGAGGGAGGGTTGGGGCCAACGTCCTGACTTTC; cdr3_aa: CASRLAGGRVGANVLTF
clone_size: few; j_call: TRBJ1-4; d_call: NA; v_call: TRBV30; cdr3_nt: TGTGCCGGATGGACAGTCAAGGAAAAACTGTTTTTT; cdr3_aa: CAGWTVKEKLFF
clone_size: NA; j_call: TRBJ2-7; d_call: NA; v_call: TRBV14; cdr3_nt: TGTGCCAGCAGCCCCTTTTTCGGCGACGGGGGACCCTACGAGCAGTACTTC; cdr3_aa: CASSPFFGDGGPYEQYF
clone_size: once; j_call: TRBJ1-3; d_call: NA; v_call: TRBV6-5; cdr3_nt: TGTGCCAGCAGTTACCAGGGGAGCTCTGGAAACACCATATATTTT; cdr3_aa: CASSYQGSSGNTIYF
clone_size: few; j_call: TRBJ2-5; d_call: TRBD2; v_call: TRBV9; cdr3_nt: TGCGCCAGCAGCGTAGAAGCCCGGGGGGGCCGAGAGACCCAGTACTTC; cdr3_aa: CASSVEARGGRETQYF
clone_size: few; j_call: TRBJ1-1; d_call: NA; v_call: TRBV5-6; cdr3_nt: TGTGCCAGCAGCTTGCCCCTCAACACTGAAGCTTTCTTT; cdr3_aa: CASSLPLNTEAFF
clone_size: once; j_call: TRBJ2-3; d_call: NA; v_call: TRBV27; cdr3_nt: TGTGCCAGCAGAATAATGGGACTCGATACGCAGTATTTT; cdr3_aa: CASRIMGLDTQYF
clone_size: NA; j_call: TRBJ2-1; d_call: TRBD1; v_call: TRBV7-9; cdr3_nt: TGTTCCAGCAGCACCGCCGGGACAGACACCCACAATGAGCAGTTCTTC; cdr3_aa: CSSSTAGTDTHNEQFF
clone_size: NA; j_call: TRBJ2-3; d_call: NA; v_call: TRBV5-1; cdr3_nt: TGCGCCAGCAGCTTGGGTCCGGGAACAGATACGCAGTATTTT; cdr3_aa: CASSLGPGTDTQYF
clone_size: NA; j_call: TRBJ2-3; d_call: TRBD1; v_call: TRBV4-2; cdr3_nt: TGTGCCAGCAGCCAAGGTCAATCCGGGACAGGAGATACGCAGTATTTT; cdr3_aa: CASSQGQSGTGDTQYF
clone_size: NA; j_call: TRBJ2-2; d_call: TRBD1; v_call: TRBV10-2; cdr3_nt: TGCGCCAGCAGTGCCGGGACAGGTGCAGGGACCGGGGAGCTGTTTTTT; cdr3_aa: CASSAGTGAGTGELFF
clone_size: NA; j_call: TRBJ1-2; d_call: TRBD1; v_call: TRBV30; cdr3_nt: TGTGCCTGGAGGATACAGGGGATTTATGGCTACACCTTC; cdr3_aa: CAWRIQGIYGYTF
clone_size: NA; j_call: TRBJ2-7; d_call: TRBD1; v_call: TRBV4-1; cdr3_nt: TGCGCCAGCAGCCAAGATAAGACAGGGAACTACGAGCAGTACTTC; cdr3_aa: CASSQDKTGNYEQYF
clone_size: NA; j_call: TRBJ1-5; d_call: NA; v_call: TRBV30; cdr3_nt: TGTGCCTGGAGAGACAGTGGCCAGCCCCAGCATTTT; cdr3_aa: CAWRDSGQPQHF
clone_size: NA; j_call: TRBJ2-5; d_call: TRBD1; v_call: TRBV7-7; cdr3_nt: TGTGCTAGCAGCCCAGGGCCGAAGACAGGGCTTCAAGAGACCCAGTACTTC; cdr3_aa: CASSPGPKTGLQETQYF
clone_size: NA; j_call: TRBJ1-2; d_call: TRBD1; v_call: TRBV5-1; cdr3_nt: TGCGCCAGCAGCATGGGACAGGGGACCGAGAATGGCTACACCTTC; cdr3_aa: CASSMGQGTENGYTF
clone_size: once; j_call: TRBJ1-2; d_call: TRBD1; v_call: TRBV28; cdr3_nt: TGTGCCAGCAGCCTGACGCGGACAGGGGAAATCTCCACCTTC; cdr3_aa: CASSLTRTGEISTF
clone_size: once; j_call: TRBJ2-7; d_call: NA; v_call: TRBV14; cdr3_nt: TGTGCCAGCAGCCAATTCTCTGTAGCGAGCGACGAGCAGTACTTC; cdr3_aa: CASSQFSVASDEQYF
clone_size: NA; j_call: TRBJ2-1; d_call: NA; v_call: TRBV2; cdr3_nt: TGTGCCAGCAGTGGCGGGTCTTCTTCCTACAATGAGCAGTTCTTC; cdr3_aa: CASSGGSSSYNEQFF
clone_size: NA; j_call: TRBJ2-1; d_call: TRBD2; v_call: TRBV7-3; cdr3_nt: TGTGCCAGCAGCTTAGGGGGGGGCAATGAGCAGTTCTTC; cdr3_aa: CASSLGGGNEQFF
clone_size: NA; j_call: TRBJ2-7; d_call: TRBD2; v_call: TRBV4-2; cdr3_nt: TGTGCCAGCAGCCAAGCTCACCGGGGGGACTACGAGCAGTACTTC; cdr3_aa: CASSQAHRGDYEQYF
clone_size: once; j_call: TRBJ2-7; d_call: TRBD1; v_call: TRBV10-3; cdr3_nt: TGTGCCATCAGTCAGACAGGGGCCCACGAGCAGTACTTC; cdr3_aa: CAISQTGAHEQYF
clone_size: NA; j_call: TRBJ2-7; d_call: TRBD2; v_call: TRBV5-4; cdr3_nt: TGTGCCAGCAGCCCTTCCGGGACTAGCGCCTACGAGCAGTACTTC; cdr3_aa: CASSPSGTSAYEQYF
clone_size: NA; j_call: TRBJ2-7; d_call: TRBD2; v_call: TRBV7-2; cdr3_nt: TGTGCCAGCAGCTGGGCACTAGCGGGAGCCTACGAGCAGTACTTC; cdr3_aa: CASSWALAGAYEQYF
clone_size: few; j_call: TRBJ1-1; d_call: NA; v_call: TRBV27; cdr3_nt: TGTGCCAGCAGTTTACAGGGACTCACTGAAGCTTTCTTT; cdr3_aa: CASSLQGLTEAFF
clone_size: NA; j_call: TRBJ2-3; d_call: NA; v_call: TRBV6-5; cdr3_nt: TGTGCCAGCAGTTACTCCTCTCTTAGCACAGATACGCAGTATTTT; cdr3_aa: CASSYSSLSTDTQYF
clone_size: NA; j_call: TRBJ2-7; d_call: NA; v_call: TRBV10-2; cdr3_nt: TGCGCCAGCAGGGCAGGGGCCTCCTACGAGCAGTACTTC; cdr3_aa: CASRAGASYEQYF
clone_size: NA; j_call: TRBJ2-1; d_call: TRBD2; v_call: TRBV13; cdr3_nt: TGTGCCAGCAGCTCGGGACTAGCGGGAGGGAGCAATGAGCAGTTCTTC; cdr3_aa: CASSSGLAGGSNEQFF